A selection of T cell receptor beta chains follows, all from one sample in a study of blood T cell repertoires in COVID-19. Measured with immunoSEQ multiplex PCR; TCRdb has only the in-frame clones, and not every one. This sample has under 450,000 clones; more than 75% occur once, and the top ten carry 0.85% to 1.3%. Sequenced input: peripheral blood. Every receptor here comes from a human donor with acute or convalescent COVID-19. The donor label of this sample is uncertain. Each CDR3 is given with its conserved first and last residue. The order of the fields is D gene, V gene, clone size, J gene, CDR3 protein, CDR3 DNA. D genes are given only for firm matches. Rows give clone size only sometimes, using once, few, many, or a class for an expanded clone.

d_gene: TRBD1
v_gene: TRBV18
abundance: NA
j_gene: TRBJ1-1
CDR3aa: CASSLDRGKTEAFF
CDR3nt: TGTGCCAGCTCCCTGGACAGGGGAAAAACTGAAGCTTTCTTT

d_gene: NA
v_gene: TRBV6-6
abundance: few
j_gene: TRBJ1-2
CDR3aa: CASSLQSGGYTF
CDR3nt: TGTGCCAGCAGTTTACAAAGCGGCGGCTACACCTTC

d_gene: TRBD2
v_gene: TRBV10-3
abundance: NA
j_gene: TRBJ2-1
CDR3aa: CATSRLAEAKSAEQFF
CDR3nt: TGTGCCACGTCTCGACTAGCGGAAGCGAAATCAGCTGAGCAGTTCTTC

d_gene: NA
v_gene: TRBV12-3/TRBV12-4
abundance: NA
j_gene: TRBJ1-1
CDR3aa: CASSLVGRTEAFF
CDR3nt: TGTGCCAGCAGTTTAGTCGGTCGGACTGAAGCTTTCTTT

d_gene: NA
v_gene: TRBV7-8
abundance: NA
j_gene: TRBJ1-4
CDR3aa: CASSLMGTTNEKLFF
CDR3nt: TGTGCCAGCAGCTTAATGGGGACTACTAATGAAAAACTGTTTTTT

d_gene: NA
v_gene: TRBV5-6
abundance: NA
j_gene: TRBJ2-1
CDR3aa: CASSFELRVREQFF
CDR3nt: TGTGCCAGCAGCTTTGAGCTCAGGGTGCGGGAGCAGTTCTTC

d_gene: NA
v_gene: TRBV3-1/TRBV3-2
abundance: NA
j_gene: TRBJ1-2
CDR3aa: CASSQPGQWGYTF
CDR3nt: TGTGCCAGCAGCCAGCCGGGACAATGGGGCTACACCTTC

d_gene: TRBD1
v_gene: TRBV19
abundance: NA
j_gene: TRBJ1-1
CDR3aa: CASSLRQGGTMNTEAFF
CDR3nt: TGTGCCAGTAGTTTACGACAGGGGGGGACGATGAACACTGAAGCTTTCTTT

d_gene: TRBD1
v_gene: TRBV28
abundance: NA
j_gene: TRBJ1-2
CDR3aa: CASSFRTGGGYTF
CDR3nt: TGTGCCAGCAGTTTTAGGACAGGGGGCGGCTACACCTTC

d_gene: TRBD2
v_gene: TRBV5-1
abundance: NA
j_gene: TRBJ2-1
CDR3aa: CASSLGAGRLDEQFF
CDR3nt: TGCGCCAGCAGCTTGGGAGCGGGGCGGCTCGATGAGCAGTTCTTC

d_gene: NA
v_gene: TRBV6-2/TRBV6-3
abundance: once
j_gene: TRBJ2-3
CDR3aa: CASSTRLGGALGTQYF
CDR3nt: TGTGCCAGCAGTACCCGACTAGGGGGGGCCCTGGGTACGCAGTATTTT

d_gene: TRBD2
v_gene: TRBV6-2/TRBV6-3
abundance: NA
j_gene: TRBJ2-5
CDR3aa: CASSYRVAGGSAQYF
CDR3nt: TGTGCCAGCAGTTATCGGGTTGCGGGGGGTTCGGCCCAGTACTTC

d_gene: NA
v_gene: TRBV28
abundance: once
j_gene: TRBJ1-2
CDR3aa: CASSFRDTYGYTF
CDR3nt: TGTGCCAGCAGTTTCCGGGACACCTATGGCTACACCTTC

d_gene: NA
v_gene: TRBV3-1/TRBV3-2
abundance: NA
j_gene: TRBJ1-1
CDR3aa: CASSHLGRRGNTEAFF
CDR3nt: TGTGCCAGCAGTCACTTGGGTCGCAGGGGGAACACTGAAGCTTTCTTT

d_gene: NA
v_gene: TRBV11-1
abundance: NA
j_gene: TRBJ2-2
CDR3aa: CASSLGDLRTGELFF
CDR3nt: TGTGCCAGCAGCTTAGGAGACCTGAGGACCGGGGAGCTGTTTTTT

d_gene: TRBD2
v_gene: TRBV18
abundance: NA
j_gene: TRBJ2-1
CDR3aa: CASSPPSGLNEQFF
CDR3nt: TGTGCCAGCTCACCCCCCTCGGGACTAAATGAGCAGTTCTTC

d_gene: NA
v_gene: TRBV5-1
abundance: NA
j_gene: TRBJ2-5
CDR3aa: CASSLATRETQYF
CDR3nt: TGCGCCAGCAGCTTGGCCACTAGGGAGACCCAGTACTTC

d_gene: NA
v_gene: TRBV19
abundance: once
j_gene: TRBJ1-5
CDR3aa: CASTRSNQPQHF
CDR3nt: TGTGCCAGTACCAGGAGCAATCAGCCCCAGCATTTT

d_gene: NA
v_gene: TRBV7-9
abundance: NA
j_gene: TRBJ2-3
CDR3aa: CASSRLLNTDTQYF
CDR3nt: TGTGCCAGCAGCCGACTTCTGAACACAGATACGCAGTATTTT

d_gene: NA
v_gene: TRBV9
abundance: NA
j_gene: TRBJ2-1
CDR3aa: CASNINPGINEQFF
CDR3nt: TGTGCCAGCAACATAAATCCAGGGATAAATGAGCAGTTCTTC

d_gene: NA
v_gene: TRBV5-1
abundance: NA
j_gene: TRBJ2-2
CDR3aa: CASNAGSNTGELFF
CDR3nt: TGCGCCAGCAATGCAGGGTCTAACACCGGGGAGCTGTTTTTT

d_gene: TRBD1
v_gene: TRBV5-4
abundance: NA
j_gene: TRBJ2-2
CDR3aa: CASSFGQAATGELFF
CDR3nt: TGTGCCAGCAGCTTCGGACAGGCGGCCACCGGGGAGCTGTTTTTT

d_gene: TRBD2
v_gene: TRBV18
abundance: NA
j_gene: TRBJ2-1
CDR3aa: CASSPLTPGGTYNEQFF
CDR3nt: TGTGCCAGCTCACCACTAACGCCGGGAGGTACCTACAATGAGCAGTTCTTC

d_gene: NA
v_gene: TRBV19
abundance: NA
j_gene: TRBJ2-5
CDR3aa: CASSAQGSETQYF
CDR3nt: TGTGCCAGTAGTGCACAGGGAAGCGAGACCCAGTACTTC

d_gene: NA
v_gene: TRBV27
abundance: once
j_gene: TRBJ1-2
CDR3aa: CASRPSQHYGYTF
CDR3nt: TGTGCCAGCCGTCCCAGTCAACACTATGGCTACACCTTC

d_gene: TRBD2
v_gene: TRBV10-1
abundance: NA
j_gene: TRBJ2-4
CDR3aa: CASQRDNGAKNIQYF
CDR3nt: TGCGCCAGCCAGCGGGATAACGGCGCCAAAAACATTCAGTACTTC

d_gene: TRBD2
v_gene: TRBV10-2
abundance: NA
j_gene: TRBJ2-3
CDR3aa: CASSEGGGRASDTQYF
CDR3nt: TGCGCCAGCAGTGAGGGTGGCGGGAGGGCCTCGGATACGCAGTATTTT

d_gene: NA
v_gene: TRBV20-1
abundance: NA
j_gene: TRBJ2-1
CDR3aa: CSARTYNEQFF
CDR3nt: TGCAGTGCTAGAACTTACAATGAGCAGTTCTTC

d_gene: NA
v_gene: TRBV19
abundance: NA
j_gene: TRBJ1-2
CDR3aa: CASSIFGGGYGYTF
CDR3nt: TGTGCCAGTAGTATTTTTGGCGGAGGCTATGGCTACACCTTC

d_gene: TRBD1
v_gene: TRBV7-8
abundance: NA
j_gene: TRBJ2-5
CDR3aa: CASSGQAFQETQYF
CDR3nt: TGTGCCAGCAGCGGACAGGCGTTCCAAGAGACCCAGTACTTC

d_gene: NA
v_gene: TRBV12-3/TRBV12-4
abundance: many
j_gene: TRBJ1-5
CDR3aa: CASRTTGNQPQHF
CDR3nt: TGTGCCAGCAGAACAACAGGCAATCAGCCCCAGCATTTT

d_gene: NA
v_gene: TRBV15
abundance: NA
j_gene: TRBJ2-7
CDR3aa: CATSRSGGRLYEQYF
CDR3nt: TGTGCCACCAGCAGGTCAGGAGGAAGGCTCTACGAGCAGTACTTC

d_gene: NA
v_gene: TRBV7-2
abundance: NA
j_gene: TRBJ1-3
CDR3aa: CASSYRDIPSSGNTIYF
CDR3nt: TGTGCCAGCAGCTACCGGGACATACCGAGCTCTGGAAACACCATATATTTT

d_gene: NA
v_gene: TRBV5-1
abundance: NA
j_gene: TRBJ1-1
CDR3aa: CASSPEARGVTAFF
CDR3nt: TGCGCCAGCAGCCCCGAGGCCCGCGGGGTTACGGCTTTCTTT

d_gene: TRBD1
v_gene: TRBV6-1
abundance: NA
j_gene: TRBJ1-5
CDR3aa: CASSETGGIGQPQHF
CDR3nt: TGTGCCAGCAGTGAGACAGGGGGCATTGGTCAGCCCCAGCATTTT

d_gene: TRBD1
v_gene: TRBV2
abundance: NA
j_gene: TRBJ2-5
CDR3aa: CASRKDRGNDETQYF
CDR3nt: TGTGCCAGCAGGAAGGACAGGGGGAATGATGAGACCCAGTACTTC

d_gene: NA
v_gene: TRBV21-1
abundance: NA
j_gene: TRBJ1-3
CDR3aa: CASSQVEGGPGTGNTIYF
CDR3nt: TGTGCCAGCAGTCAAGTAGAAGGGGGCCCGGGAACTGGAAACACCATATATTTT

d_gene: NA
v_gene: TRBV4-2
abundance: NA
j_gene: TRBJ1-2
CDR3aa: CASSQEGTAYGYTF
CDR3nt: TGTGCCAGCAGCCAAGAGGGGACTGCTTATGGCTACACCTTC

d_gene: NA
v_gene: TRBV6-5
abundance: NA
j_gene: TRBJ1-5
CDR3aa: CASSSAGYQPQHF
CDR3nt: TGTGCCAGCAGTTCGGCGGGGTATCAGCCCCAGCATTTT

d_gene: TRBD1
v_gene: TRBV18
abundance: NA
j_gene: TRBJ1-5
CDR3aa: CASSPLGQGLGNQPQHF
CDR3nt: TGTGCCAGCTCACCACTGGGACAGGGGTTAGGGAATCAGCCCCAGCATTTT

d_gene: NA
v_gene: TRBV2
abundance: few
j_gene: TRBJ2-4
CDR3aa: CASSGPGLLAKNIQYF
CDR3nt: TGTGCCAGCAGTGGGCCAGGGTTATTAGCCAAAAACATTCAGTACTTC